This TCR beta chain was captured in a study of CD8+ T cells in alopecia areata. Treatment given: oral pan-JAK inhibitor, 5-10 mg twice daily. The authors extracted RNA and reverse transcribed it into cDNA as the sequencing template. Clones were read by immunoSEQ multiplex PCR, and TCRdb kept only the in-frame ones, dropping some. This table holds about 180,000 clones, 58% found once. Germline V gene lookup returns CDR1 SNHLY and CDR2 FYNNEI. Losses at the gene ends were 4 bases for V and 6 bases for J; bases not matched to a gene: 7. This CDR3 comprises 15 residues. Findings and limits, study-wide: For patients receiving tofacitinib, scalp clonality and expanded CD8+ clones among the top 100 significantly decreased. Mice gave a clearer picture of TCR sharing than patients did, possibly for HLA-related reasons. Higher clonality and more expanded CD8+ clones appeared in lesional than normal scalp.

As to this clone: Its antigen is undetermined.

This receptor was identified in a human donor with alopecia areata. The J gene is TRBJ2-2, the V gene TRBV2, with 8 positions matching TRBD1. The input for sequencing was CD4+ T cells sorted from blood, taken at approximately week 56, from a patient treated with tofacitinib. The CDR3 DNA follows: TGTGCCAGCAGTGCGGTGCCAGGGGGCGCCGGGGAGCTGTTTTTT. Translation gives CASSAVPGGAGELFF.